This TCR beta chain is drawn from a study of blood T cell repertoires in COVID-19. On the study more broadly: Researchers got acute and convalescent COVID-19 samples from the United States, Italy and Spain. The cDNA or gDNA used as material had been derived from T cells, B-cell-depleted T cells, or PBMCs.

The V end was cut by 5 bases, the J end by 5 bases, with 9 bases between. This CDR3 is 12 amino acids long. Germline V gene lookup returns CDR1 MDHEN and CDR2 SYDVKM. Methods used by the authors: Reference gene primer amplification yielded estimated nucleated cell counts. Some clones are missing from TCRdb's copy, which holds only in-frame ones; the method was immunoSEQ multiplex PCR. Clone size and V and J calls were adopted from that table, with D and trimming inferred from the DNA. The sample holds about 180,000 clones, roughly nine tenths seen once. Sequencing was done on a sample of peripheral blood. The chain couples TRBV28 to TRBJ2-5; D remains ambiguous. This receptor was identified in a man in his 70s with active or convalescent COVID-19. In DNA, the CDR3 is TGTGCCAGCAGTCGAAATCGGGAGACCCAGTACTTC. Its protein product is CASSRNRETQYF.